The 10 T cell receptor beta chains below come from one sample, sequenced in a study of vaccination and CD4 T cells after COVID-19. Antigen specificity for these receptors is unknown. Treatment here: 10-day PBMC culture with coronavirus spike peptide pools or control peptides (ViraFEST assay). The study sequenced cultured CD4+ T cell DNA using the Oncomine TCR Beta short-read assay. MiXCR, applied by TCRdb to the PCR reads, yields one record per CDR3 protein. The table shows 15,000 to 20,000 distinct CDR3 sequences, with roughly 60% occurring only once. Here the sequenced sample was CD4+ T cells from blood, cultured in vitro, taken before SARS-CoV-2 vaccination. These receptors came from a human donor who had recovered from COVID-19.

The chain couples TRBV24-1 to TRBJ2-1; 9 bases map to TRBD2. CDR1 KGHDR and CDR2 SFDVKD come from the germline V gene. This CDR3 has 14 residues. With 8 bases clipped from V and 4 bases from J, the junction kept 5 bases outside the gene matches. Written as DNA, the CDR3 is TGTGCCACCAATCAAAGCGGGGGGTACAATGAGCAGTTCTTC. It encodes CATNQSGGYNEQFF.

This clonotype is labeled as medium-sized. This chain links TRBV20-1 with TRBJ2-4; no reliable D call. Between the trimmed V and J ends, which lost 4 bases and 7 bases, there was a span of 17 bases. The CDR3 has 14 residues. The germline gives CDR1 DFQATT, CDR2 SNEGSKA (reference sequence). CDR3 DNA: TGCAGTGCTATTGGGTACAATTCCTGGAACATTCAGTACTTC. It yields the protein CSAIGYNSWNIQYF.

This clonotype was observed a handful of times. V gene TRBV2 combines with J gene TRBJ2-3; 9 positions agree with TRBD2. J was trimmed by 0 bases and V by 5 bases; bases with no gene match: 3. CDR3 length: 15 amino acids. Germline lookup yields CDR1 SNHLY and CDR2 FYNNEI. For the CDR3, the DNA is TGTGCCAGCAGTCGGGCGGGAGGGAGCACAGATACGCAGTATTTT. It codes for CASSRAGGSTDTQYF.

This chain joins TRBV18 and TRBJ1-2; D possibly corresponds to TRBD1 (5 bases). Germline values: CDR1 KGHSH, CDR2 LQKENI. V was clipped by 8 bases and J by 4 bases, with 14 bases between them. The CDR3 spans 13 residues. CDR3 sequence: CASRQQDLYGYTF. CDR3 DNA sequence: TGTGCCAGCCGCCAACAGGACCTCTATGGCTACACCTTC.

This rearrangement joins TRBV18 to TRBJ1-1; 9 bases agree with TRBD1. The CDR3 loop spans 15 amino acids. Trimming cost V 4 bases and J 1 base; bases outside gene matches: 4. Germline-derived CDR1 and CDR2 are KGHSH and LQKENI. CDR3 sequence reads: CASSLDRGTNTEAFF. The CDR3 DNA sequence: TGTGCCAGCTCACTCGACAGGGGGACGAACACTGAAGCTTTCTTT.

This clonotype was picked up a small number of times. The chain couples TRBV18 to TRBJ2-7; 10 bases line up with TRBD1. V lost 3 bases, J lost 3 bases, and 2 bases stayed unmatched. Germline CDR1 KGHSH, CDR2 LQKENI. There are 14 residues in the CDR3. As DNA, the CDR3 is TGTGCCAGCTCACCGGACAGGGGGGTCTACGAGCAGTACTTC. This translates into CASSPDRGVYEQYF. Supplemented by reference TRBV18 and TRBJ2-7, the full variable domain reads NAGVMQNPRHLVRRRGQEARLRCSPMKGHSHVYWYRQLPEEGLKFMVYLQKENIIDESGMPKERFSAEFPKEGPSILRIQQVVRGDSAAYFCASSPDRGVYEQYFGPGTRLTVT.

The chain uses TRBV19 and TRBJ1-5, with 8 positions matching TRBD1. The CDR3 runs 13 residues. J lost 2 bases, V lost 9 bases, and 3 bases had no gene match. Germline CDR1 and CDR2: LNHDA and SQIVND (reference sequence). The CDR3 DNA follows: TGTGCCAGCTCACAGGGGGGCAATCAGCCCCAGCATTTT. Amino acid sequence: CASSQGGNQPQHF.

CDR3 sequence (DNA): TGCGCCAGCAGTGAGTCGATGGTAGGGGAGTACACCGGGGAGCTGTTTTTT. Translating it yields CASSESMVGEYTGELFF. The chain employs TRBV10-1 and TRBJ2-2; the D gene could be TRBD1 or TRBD2 (5 bases each). The CDR3 length is 17 residues. V lost 0 bases, J lost 3 bases, and 14 bases lay in between. Germline values: CDR1 WNHNN, CDR2 SYGVQD (reference sequence).

V is TRBV24-1 and J is TRBJ2-5; 15 bases line up with TRBD2. Trimming took 3 bases from V and 6 from J; bases not matched to a gene: 10. CDR3 length equals 18 residues. The V gene's germline CDR1 is KGHDR and CDR2 SFDVKD. CDR3 DNA: TGTGCCACCAGTGATAGTGGACTAGCGGGAGGGGGGCCGAAGACCCAGTACTTC. This gives the protein CATSDSGLAGGGPKTQYF.

The chain uses TRBV28 and TRBJ1-2; TRBD1 agrees at 7 bases. Germline values: CDR1 MDHEN, CDR2 SYDVKM. The CDR3 loop spans 13 amino acids. The junction had 7 bases not matched to a gene; V was cut back by 5 bases and J by 7 bases. CDR3 nucleotide sequence: TGTGCCAGCAGTCCACATGACAGGGCTGGCTACACCTTC. Amino acid sequence: CASSPHDRAGYTF.